The T cell receptor (beta chain) under discussion was sequenced for a study of T cell changes during pregnancy in multiple sclerosis. Generated by immunoSEQ multiplex PCR, the TCRdb table keeps only in-frame clones and is missing some. The sample carries around 86,000 clones, roughly 91% recorded once. The length of the CDR3 is 13 residues. The V gene's germline CDR1 is SGHAT and CDR2 FQDESV (reference sequence). The V gene end was trimmed by 8 bases and the J gene end by 2 bases; junction bases not matched to a gene: 2. Sequences were derived from peripheral blood, sampled in the first trimester of pregnancy. The gene calls are TRBV11-1 and TRBJ2-7; TRBD1 matches 11 bases. This TCR was sampled from a female donor with multiple sclerosis, enrolled in a pregnancy study. In DNA, the CDR3 is TGTGCCAGCGGGGACAGGGGGACCTACGAGCAGTACTTC. Translation: CASGDRGTYEQYF. Together with reference TRBV11-1 and TRBJ2-7, the CDR3 gives the full variable domain: EAEVAQSPRYKITEKSQAVAFWCDPISGHATLYWYRQILGQGPELLVQFQDESVVDDSQLPKDRFSAERLKGVDSTLKIQPAELGDSAMYLCASGDRGTYEQYFGPGTRLTVT.